This T cell receptor (beta chain) was obtained from a study of glioma-infiltrating T cells after dendritic cell vaccination. Germline CDR1 reads MGHDK; CDR2 reads SYGVNS. The ends lost 3 bases at V and 2 bases at J; junction bases unmatched: 4. This CDR3 is built from 15 residues. Isocitrate dehydrogenase mutation was absent in all glioblastoma patients. Study observations and caveats: Complete blood and tumor specimen sets were limited to few patients.

TCRB CDR3 was amplified from 2 ug genomic DNA or less. The PCR used 60 V beta and 13 J beta primers. TCRdb's copy holds only in-frame clones and misses some; the assay was immunoSEQ multiplex PCR. This sample yields tens of thousands of clones, of which over 75% are seen a single time; about 2% belongs to the top ten. About this clone: The antigen remains undetermined.

The genes are TRBV25-1 and TRBJ2-5, with TRBD1 identical over 9 bases. The material was blood, obtained before dendritic cell vaccination. The sequence came from a human donor with glioblastoma. CDR3 coding DNA: TGTGCCAGCAGTGAGGGACAGGGCTTACAAGAGACCCAGTACTTC. Encoded protein: CASSEGQGLQETQYF.